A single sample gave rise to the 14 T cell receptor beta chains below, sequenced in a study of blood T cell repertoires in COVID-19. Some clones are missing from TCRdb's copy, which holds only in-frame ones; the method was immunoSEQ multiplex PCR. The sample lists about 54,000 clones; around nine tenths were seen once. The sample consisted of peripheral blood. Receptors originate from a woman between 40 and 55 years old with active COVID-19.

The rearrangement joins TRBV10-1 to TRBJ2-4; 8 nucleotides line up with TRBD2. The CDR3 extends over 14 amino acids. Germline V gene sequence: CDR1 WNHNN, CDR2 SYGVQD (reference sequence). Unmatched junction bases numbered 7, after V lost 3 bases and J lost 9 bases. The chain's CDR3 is CASSEGTSGSIQYF. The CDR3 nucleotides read TGCGCCAGCAGTGAAGGGACTAGTGGTTCCATTCAGTACTTC.

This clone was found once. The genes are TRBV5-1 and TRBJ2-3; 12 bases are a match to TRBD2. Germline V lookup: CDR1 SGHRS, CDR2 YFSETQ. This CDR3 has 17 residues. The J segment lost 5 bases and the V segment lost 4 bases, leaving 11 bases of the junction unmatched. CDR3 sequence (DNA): TGCGCCAGCAGCCAATCTCCTAGCGGGGGGGCTCTAGATACGCAGTATTTT. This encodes CASSQSPSGGALDTQYF. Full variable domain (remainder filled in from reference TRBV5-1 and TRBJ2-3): KAGVTQTPRYLIKTRGQQVTLSCSPISGHRSVSWYQQTPGQGLQFLFEYFSETQRNKGNFPGRFSGRQFSNSRSEMNVSTLELGDSALYLCASSQSPSGGALDTQYFGPGTRLTVL.

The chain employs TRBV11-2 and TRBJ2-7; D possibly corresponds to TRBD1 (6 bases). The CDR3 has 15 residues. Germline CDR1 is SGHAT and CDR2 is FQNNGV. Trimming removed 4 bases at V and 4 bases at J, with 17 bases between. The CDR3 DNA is TGTGCCAGCAGCTCTGTACAGGGAATCCAGTACGAGCAGTACTTC. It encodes CASSSVQGIQYEQYF.

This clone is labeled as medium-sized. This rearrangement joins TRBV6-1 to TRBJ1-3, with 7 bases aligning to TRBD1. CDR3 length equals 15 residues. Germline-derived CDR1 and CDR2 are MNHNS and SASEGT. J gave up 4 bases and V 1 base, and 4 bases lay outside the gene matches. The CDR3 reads CASSEDRGLGNTIYF. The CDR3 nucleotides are TGTGCCAGCAGTGAAGACAGGGGCTTAGGAAACACCATATATTTT.

CDR3 DNA sequence: TGTGCCAGCAGTTACTCCCCCCCCGGGGGGTACTATGGCTACACCTTC. Residues: CASSYSPPGGYYGYTF. This chain joins TRBV6-5 and TRBJ1-2; possible D gene TRBD1, 5 bases. Germline CDR1 MNHEY, CDR2 SVGAGI. The CDR3 is 16 residues long. V was pared by 0 bases and J by 3 bases, with 14 bases between.

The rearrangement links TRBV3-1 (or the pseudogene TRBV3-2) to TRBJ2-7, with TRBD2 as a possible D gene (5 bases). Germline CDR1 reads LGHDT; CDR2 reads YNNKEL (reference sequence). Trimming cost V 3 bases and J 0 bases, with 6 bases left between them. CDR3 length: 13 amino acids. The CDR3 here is CASSQAGSYEQYF. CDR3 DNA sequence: TGTGCCAGCAGCCAGGCGGGCTCCTACGAGCAGTACTTC.

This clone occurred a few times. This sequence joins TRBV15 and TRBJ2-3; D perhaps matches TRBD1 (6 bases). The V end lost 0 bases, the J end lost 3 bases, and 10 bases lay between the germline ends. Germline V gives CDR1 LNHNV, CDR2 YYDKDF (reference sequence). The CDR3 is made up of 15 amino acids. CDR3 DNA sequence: TGTGCCACCAGCAGAGATTCAGGGGCTACAGATACGCAGTATTTT. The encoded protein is CATSRDSGATDTQYF.

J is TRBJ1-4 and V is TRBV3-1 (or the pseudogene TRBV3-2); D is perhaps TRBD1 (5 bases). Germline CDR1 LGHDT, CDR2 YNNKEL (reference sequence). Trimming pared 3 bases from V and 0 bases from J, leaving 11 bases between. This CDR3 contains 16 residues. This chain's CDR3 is CASSQTRGSTNEKLFF. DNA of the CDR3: TGTGCCAGCAGCCAGACCCGGGGGTCAACTAATGAAAAACTGTTTTTT.

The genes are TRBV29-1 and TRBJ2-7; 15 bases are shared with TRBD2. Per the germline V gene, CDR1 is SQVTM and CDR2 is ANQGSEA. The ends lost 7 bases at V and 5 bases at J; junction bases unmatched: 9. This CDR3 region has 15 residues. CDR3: CSGKRTSGGVDEQYF. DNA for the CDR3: TGCAGCGGGAAAAGGACTAGCGGGGGGGTAGACGAGCAGTACTTC.

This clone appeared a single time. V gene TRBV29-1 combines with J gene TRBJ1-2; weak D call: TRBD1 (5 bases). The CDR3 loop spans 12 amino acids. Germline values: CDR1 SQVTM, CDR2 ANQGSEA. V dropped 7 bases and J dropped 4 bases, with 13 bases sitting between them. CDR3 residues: CSATDSIYGYTF. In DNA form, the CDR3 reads TGCAGCGCTACTGACAGTATCTATGGCTACACCTTC.

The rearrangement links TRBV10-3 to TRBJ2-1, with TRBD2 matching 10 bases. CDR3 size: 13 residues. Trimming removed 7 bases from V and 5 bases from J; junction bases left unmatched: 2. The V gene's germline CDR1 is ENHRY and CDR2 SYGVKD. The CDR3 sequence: CAINSGGDNEQFF. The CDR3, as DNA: TGTGCCATCAACAGCGGGGGGGACAATGAGCAGTTCTTC.

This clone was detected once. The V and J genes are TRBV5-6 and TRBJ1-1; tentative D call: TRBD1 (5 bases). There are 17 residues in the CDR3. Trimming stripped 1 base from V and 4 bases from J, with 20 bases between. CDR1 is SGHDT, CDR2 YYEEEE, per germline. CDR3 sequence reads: CASSLLGAGRDGTEAFF. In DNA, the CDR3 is TGTGCCAGCAGCTTGTTAGGGGCAGGGAGGGACGGCACTGAAGCTTTCTTT.

The CDR3 DNA sequence: TGTGCCAGCAGCTTCGGGGGTGACAGTGGGGAGACCCAGTACTTC. The encoded protein is CASSFGGDSGETQYF. The V and J genes are TRBV11-3 and TRBJ2-5; D perhaps matches TRBD2 (6 bases). The CDR3 has 15 amino acids. V was cut by 3 bases and J by 5 bases, with 16 bases left in between. The V gene's germline CDR1 is SGHNT and CDR2 YENEEA. Filled out from reference TRBV11-3 and TRBJ2-5, the complete variable domain reads EAGVVQSPRYKIIEKKQPVAFWCNPISGHNTLYWYLQNLGQGPELLIRYENEEAVDDSQLPKDRFSAERLKGVDSTLKIQPAELGDSAVYLCASSFGGDSGETQYFGPGTRLLVL.

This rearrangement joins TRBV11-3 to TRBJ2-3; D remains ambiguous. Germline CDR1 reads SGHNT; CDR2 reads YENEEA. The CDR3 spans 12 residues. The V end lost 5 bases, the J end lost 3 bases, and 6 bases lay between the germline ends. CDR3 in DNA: TGTGCCAGCAGCCCCCCGACAGATACGCAGTATTTT. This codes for CASSPPTDTQYF. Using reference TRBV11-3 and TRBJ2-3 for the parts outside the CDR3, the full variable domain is EAGVVQSPRYKIIEKKQPVAFWCNPISGHNTLYWYLQNLGQGPELLIRYENEEAVDDSQLPKDRFSAERLKGVDSTLKIQPAELGDSAVYLCASSPPTDTQYFGPGTRLTVL.